This T cell receptor (beta chain) was sequenced during a study of blood T cells in healthy people across ages. Per the germline V gene, CDR1 is DFQATT and CDR2 is SNEGSKA (reference sequence). V was shortened by 5 bases and J by 0 bases, with 13 bases between the two germline ends. CDR3 length: 14 residues. Primed by a sample-barcoded 5' primer and a J-beta primer mix, a second PCR proceeded for 7 to 11 cycles. Every single cDNA molecule received a tag from a template-switch adaptor with 12 random nucleotides. One entry per CDR3 protein, called by TCRdb with MiXCR from the 5' RACE reads. The table records about 1.7 million distinct CDR3 sequences, 25% to 30% of them present only once.

The rearrangement uses TRBV20-1 and TRBJ1-1, with D perhaps TRBD1 (6 bases). Source material: blood. This clonotype was obtained from a woman aged 25 to 39 in good health. CDR3 amino acids: CSALGTNMNTEAFF. CDR3 nucleotides: TGCAGTGCTCTCGGGACAAACATGAACACTGAAGCTTTCTTT.